This entry describes one T cell receptor beta chain. Its antigen is undetermined. A second about 7 to 12 cycle PCR used barcoded and J-beta primers. The template-switch adaptor was a 5' adaptor with 12 random nucleotides. It tagged each cDNA molecule. MiXCR, run by TCRdb on the 5' RACE reads, gives a single entry per CDR3 protein. The table includes 790,000 or so distinct CDR3 sequences, about 42% detected once. The data were obtained in a study of blood T cells in healthy people across ages. Whole-study findings and limits: CMV status of donors was not determined, possibly confounding expanded clonotype changes.

Germline CDR1 and CDR2: SGHTA and FQGNSA. The CDR3 sequence is 20 residues long. The source is a man at least 80 years old in good health. V usage is TRBV7-2 and J usage is TRBJ2-7, with 9 positions matching TRBD2. The DNA end lines up better with TRBJ2-4; the J call may be wrong. The sequenced sample consisted of blood. The CDR3 DNA sequence: TGTGCCAGCAGCCCGCAGGGGGGGAGGACTAGCGATCTGAAACAGGGCATTCAGTACTTC. Residues: CASSPQGGRTSDLKQGIQYF.